Shown below are 10 T cell receptor beta chains from a single sample sequenced in a study of blood T cells in healthy people across ages. The second PCR ran about 6 to 12 cycles with a sample-barcoded 5' primer and J-beta primers. TCRdb reanalysed the 5' RACE reads using MiXCR and keeps one entry per CDR3 protein. The sample holds some 1.7 million distinct CDR3 sequences; 28% are singletons and the top ten take roughly 8.2%. Sequenced sample: blood. All receptors derive from a woman in her twenties or thirties in good health.

The chain uses TRBV7-2 and TRBJ1-2; TRBD1 agrees at 12 bases. The CDR3 consists of 16 residues. J was trimmed by 8 bases and V by 1 base; bases with no gene match: 8. The germline gives CDR1 SGHTA, CDR2 FQGNSA. The CDR3 DNA is TGTGCCAGCAGCTTAGTGGCCCCCGGGACAGGGGGCGGCTACACCTTC. Translating gives CASSLVAPGTGGGYTF. The whole variable domain, remainder taken from reference TRBV7-2 and TRBJ1-2, is GAGVSQSPSNKVTEKGKDVELRCDPISGHTALYWYRQSLGQGLEFLIYFQGNSAPDKSGLPSDRFSAERTGGSVSTLTIQRTQQEDSAVYLCASSLVAPGTGGGYTFGSGTRLTVV.

The rearrangement links TRBV18 to TRBJ2-4, with 7 bases matching TRBD1. With 3 bases clipped from V and 13 bases from J, the junction kept 15 bases outside the gene matches. Germline V gives CDR1 KGHSH, CDR2 LQKENI. The CDR3 covers 15 residues. This CDR3 is CASSPLDEGAGGQYF. DNA for the CDR3: TGTGCCAGCTCACCCCTCGACGAGGGGGCTGGTGGGCAGTACTTC.

This chain uses TRBV12-3 or TRBV12-4 with TRBJ1-2; D gene uncertain. The CDR3 contains 12 residues. V shed 4 bases and J shed 4 bases, with 7 bases lying between them. The CDR3 DNA is TGTGCCAGCAGTTCAAACCTCTATGGCTACACCTTC. Its translation: CASSSNLYGYTF.

Comments on this clonotype: Just one base apart from a much larger clone, this may be a read error. The CDR3, as DNA: TGCAGTGCCCCGGGAGAGGGGGCAAAGTATTCCTACGAGCAGTACTTC. Its protein is CSAPGEGAKYSYEQYF. This chain links TRBV20-1 with TRBJ2-7, with D maybe TRBD1 (7 bases). From germline, CDR1 is DFQATT and CDR2 SNEGSKA (reference sequence). The CDR3 length is 16 residues. V was cut by 6 bases and J by 1 base, with 22 bases left in between.

V and J are TRBV7-2 and TRBJ2-7; D is unresolved. Trimming took off 0 bases at V and 0 bases at J, with 12 bases between the two ends. CDR1 is SGHTA, CDR2 FQGNSA, per germline. This CDR3 is built from 16 residues. CDR3 DNA sequence: TGTGCCAGCAGCTTAGCGGCCTCCAGGAGCTCCTACGAGCAGTACTTC. This sequence encodes CASSLAASRSSYEQYF.

The CDR3 reads CASSTGWDYGYTF. DNA of the CDR3: TGTGCCAGCAGCACAGGGTGGGACTATGGCTACACCTTC. The chain joins TRBV7-9 to TRBJ1-2, with D tentatively TRBD1 (6 bases). Germline V CDR1 and CDR2: SEHNR, FQNEAQ (reference sequence). The V gene lost 5 bases and the J gene lost 3 bases, with 10 bases spanning the gap. The CDR3 is 13 residues long. The full variable domain, its missing parts supplied by reference TRBV7-9 and TRBJ1-2, is DTGVSQNPRHKITKRGQNVTFRCDPISEHNRLYWYRQTLGQGPEFLTYFQNEAQLEKSRLLSDRFSAERPKGSFSTLEIQRTEQGDSAMYLCASSTGWDYGYTFGSGTRLTVV.

This clonotype occurred many times. The CDR3 nucleotides are TGTGCCAGCAGTCCGACAGGCCGCGGAGAGACCCAGTACTTC. Amino acid sequence: CASSPTGRGETQYF. The V and J genes are TRBV7-2 and TRBJ2-5, with D possibly TRBD1 on 6 matching bases. CDR1 and CDR2 (germline): SGHTA, FQGNSA. The length of the CDR3 is 14 residues. V was shortened by 6 bases and J by 4 bases, with 15 bases between the two germline ends. The whole variable domain, filled in from reference TRBV7-2 and TRBJ2-5, reads GAGVSQSPSNKVTEKGKDVELRCDPISGHTALYWYRQSLGQGLEFLIYFQGNSAPDKSGLPSDRFSAERTGGSVSTLTIQRTQQEDSAVYLCASSPTGRGETQYFGPGTRLLVL.

V gene TRBV20-1 combines with J gene TRBJ2-5; D is uncertain. The CDR3 has 11 amino acids. Germline V CDR1 and CDR2: DFQATT, SNEGSKA (reference sequence). The ends were cut back, 4 bases at V and 4 bases at J, with 7 bases in the middle. The CDR3, as DNA: TGCAGTGCTATCTGGCTAGAGACCCAGTACTTC. This encodes CSAIWLETQYF.

V gene TRBV5-4 combines with J gene TRBJ2-7; 11 bases align to TRBD1. The CDR3 is 14 amino acids. V was pared by 4 bases and J by 4 bases, with 4 bases of the junction left unmatched. Looked up from germline, CDR1 is SGHNT and CDR2 is YYREEE (reference sequence). CDR3 residues: CASSRDRGMYEQYF. The CDR3 DNA reads TGTGCCAGCAGCCGGGACAGGGGGATGTACGAGCAGTACTTC.

With regard to this clonotype: At one end the junction does not follow the germline gene, possibly because of a read error. The genes are TRBV12-3 or TRBV12-4 and TRBJ2-3, with 8 bases aligning to TRBD2. The CDR3 length is 16 residues. The CDR3 region is CASGKAAGVSTDAQYF. In nucleotides, the CDR3 is TGTGCCAGCGGGAAAGCAGCGGGAGTGAGCACAGATGCGCAGTATTTT.